These 12 T cell receptor beta chains were sequenced from one sample in a study of CD8 T cells in ankylosing spondylitis. TCRdb called the 5' RACE reads again in MiXCR, with one record for every CDR3 protein. The sample records about 36,000 distinct CDR3 sequences, around 6.2% being singletons. Sequencing used blood, either unsorted or a sorted T cell fraction (not recorded which). These receptors all come from a male donor with ankylosing spondylitis or in good health (not recorded which).

Worth noting for this clonotype: This clone may be a read error of a much larger clone one base away. The rearrangement uses TRBV6-1 and TRBJ2-7; 9 bases agree with TRBD1. Per germline, CDR1 MNHNS and CDR2 SASEGT. CDR3 size: 14 residues. The ends lost 5 bases at V and 6 bases at J; junction bases unmatched: 8. The CDR3 nucleotides are TGTGCCAGCAGTTTCGGGACAGGGCCGTGCGAGCAGTACTTC. It translates to CASSFGTGPCEQYF.

Ten or more counts support this clonotype. This chain joins TRBV10-3 and TRBJ2-5, with D possibly being TRBD2 (6 bases). The V gene lost 3 bases and the J gene lost 1 base, with 12 bases spanning the gap. CDR1 is ENHRY, CDR2 SYGVKD, per germline. The CDR3 is 15 residues long. DNA for the CDR3: TGTGCCATCAGTGATTTCGGGGGAGGCCAAGAGACCCAGTACTTC. It is translated as CAISDFGGGQETQYF.

This clonotype was detected ten times or more. The chain employs TRBV20-1 and TRBJ2-3; 10 bases match TRBD2. From germline, CDR1 is DFQATT and CDR2 SNEGSKA (reference sequence). There are 13 residues in the CDR3. Losses at the gene ends were 7 bases for V and 6 bases for J; bases not matched to a gene: 7. The CDR3 DNA is TGCAGTGGGACTAGCGGAGAGTGGGATACGCAGTATTTT. It specifies CSGTSGEWDTQYF.

This clonotype was counted at least ten times. The chain joins TRBV20-1 to TRBJ1-2, with D possibly matching TRBD1 (6 bases). The length of the CDR3 is 14 residues. The V and J ends lost 0 bases and 8 bases respectively, with 16 bases between them. The germline CDR1 and CDR2 sequences are DFQATT and SNEGSKA (reference sequence). The CDR3, as DNA: TGCAGTGCTAGAGATGTACAGGGTTCCTACGGCTACACCTTC. It is translated as CSARDVQGSYGYTF.

This clonotype showed up many times. The V and J genes are TRBV9 and TRBJ2-1, with a weak D call TRBD1 (6 bases). CDR3 length equals 14 residues. Per the germline V gene, CDR1 is SGDLS and CDR2 is YYNGEE. The ends were cut back, 3 bases at V and 8 bases at J, with 15 bases in the middle. This CDR3 is CASSAGDKIHEQFF. The DNA of the CDR3 is TGTGCCAGCAGCGCAGGGGACAAGATACATGAGCAGTTCTTC.

This clonotype appeared many times. The chain links TRBV20-1 to TRBJ1-6; D is unclear. V lost 3 bases, J lost 9 bases, and 15 bases lay in between. Germline loops: CDR1 DFQATT, CDR2 SNEGSKA (reference sequence). The CDR3 is 14 amino acids. In DNA, the CDR3 is TGCAGTGCTAGGCCCGGGAACCAGATTTCACCCCTCCACTTT. This gives the protein CSARPGNQISPLHF.

This clonotype was observed many times. This chain connects TRBV19 to TRBJ2-1, with TRBD2 matching over 10 bases. There are 15 residues in the CDR3. V shed 5 bases, J shed 6 bases, and the junction held 7 bases outside the gene matches. Germline V gives CDR1 LNHDA, CDR2 SQIVND (reference sequence). The CDR3, as DNA: TGTGCCAGTAGTGAGGGACTAGCGACAGCCAATGAGCAGTTCTTC. This translates into CASSEGLATANEQFF.

This clonotype was seen only a few times. The chain links TRBV4-1 to TRBJ1-2, with 10 bases identical to TRBD1. J was trimmed by 2 bases and V by 7 bases; bases with no gene match: 7. CDR1 and CDR2 from the germline V gene are MGHRA and YSYEKL. The CDR3 is 15 amino acids. In nucleotides, the CDR3 is TGCGCCAGCACCCACCGGGACAGGGGAAACTATGGCTACACCTTC. Translated: CASTHRDRGNYGYTF.

Remarks on this clonotype: A much larger clone lies a single base off, so this may be a read error. The chain combines TRBV30 with TRBJ2-4, with D possibly matching TRBD1 (6 bases). The CDR3 length is 13 residues. Per the germline V gene, CDR1 is GTSNPN and CDR2 is SVGIG (reference sequence). Trimming took 0 bases from V and 6 from J, leaving 9 bases between them. The chain's CDR3 is CAWSVQGTNIQYF. DNA of the CDR3: TGTGCCTGGAGTGTCCAGGGGACAAACATTCAGTACTTC. The complete variable domain, with remaining parts taken from reference TRBV30 and TRBJ2-4, reads SQTIHQWPATLVQPVGSPLSLECTVEGTSNPNLYWYRQAAGRGLQLLFYSVGIGQISSEVPQNLSASRPQDRQFILSSKKLLLSDSGFYLCAWSVQGTNIQYFGAGTRLSVL.

This clonotype was detected ten times or more. The chain has TRBV20-1 and TRBJ2-2, with 8 positions matching TRBD2. V lost 7 bases, J lost 7 bases, and 5 bases stayed unmatched. This CDR3 spans 12 amino acids. Germline CDR1 is DFQATT and CDR2 is SNEGSKA (reference sequence). The CDR3 sequence is CSVRTSSGELFF. The CDR3 DNA follows: TGCAGTGTTAGGACTAGCAGCGGGGAGCTGTTTTTT.

This clonotype was counted many times. This rearrangement joins TRBV6-4 to TRBJ2-2; D gene ambiguous. The ends were cut back, 3 bases at V and 1 base at J, with 3 bases in the middle. The CDR3 runs 13 residues. Germline CDR1 is MRHNA and CDR2 is SNTAGT. CDR3 nucleotides: TGTGCCAGCAGTGAGGGGAACACCGGGGAGCTGTTTTTT. As protein: CASSEGNTGELFF.

In its sample, this clonotype was seen a few times. The CDR3 sequence is CASSPALDTQYF. The DNA of the CDR3 is TGTGCCAGCAGCCCGGCCCTCGATACGCAGTATTTT. This chain links TRBV5-4 with TRBJ2-3; D call uncertain. This CDR3 has 12 amino acids. Trimming shortened V by 4 bases and J by 6 bases, and 9 bases separated the two germline ends. The germline CDR1 and CDR2 sequences are SGHNT and YYREEE (reference sequence).